Each of the 24 T cell receptor beta chains below was sequenced from the same sample in a study of shared clonotypes between healthy human individuals. Assay used: immunoSEQ multiplex PCR; TCRdb lists only in-frame clones, some missing. The profile shows 550,000 to 700,000 clones, 73% of them singletons. Sequencing was carried out using memory CD4+ T cells sorted from blood. This sample's subset: CD45RA-negative fraction. The receptor set was obtained from a woman aged 25 to 39 in good health.

This clone was counted a single time. The CDR3 is CASRGQGGSNQPQHF. In DNA form, the CDR3 reads TGTGCCAGTAGGGGACAGGGAGGAAGCAATCAGCCCCAGCATTTT. The genes are TRBV19 and TRBJ1-5; 9 bases match TRBD1. The ends lost 6 bases at V and 1 base at J; junction bases unmatched: 4. Germline loops: CDR1 LNHDA, CDR2 SQIVND (reference sequence). The CDR3 consists of 15 residues.

The V gene is TRBV6-1, the J gene TRBJ2-7, with TRBD1 matching over 10 bases. Germline CDR1 is MNHNS and CDR2 is SASEGT. CDR3 length: 15 amino acids. The ends lost 2 bases at V and 1 base at J; junction bases unmatched: 2. CDR3 residues: CASSEWTGGSYEQYF. CDR3 bases: TGTGCCAGCAGTGAATGGACAGGGGGGTCCTACGAGCAGTACTTC.

This clone was seen a single time. A read error is possible here, since a much larger clone lies one base away. This specimen includes other DNA sequences encoding the same CDR3. V usage is TRBV5-1 and J usage is TRBJ1-1; TRBD1 matches 10 bases. The CDR3 totals 15 residues. The germline V gene has CDR1 SGHRS and CDR2 YFSETQ. V was pared by 4 bases and J by 5 bases, with 8 bases of the junction left unmatched. CDR3 protein: CASSPRQGARTEAFF. The CDR3 DNA reads as TGCGCCAGCAGCCCGAGACAGGGGGCGAGGACTGAAGCTTTCTTT.

This chain links TRBV18 with TRBJ2-1; 10 bases are shared with TRBD2. Germline V gene data show CDR1 as KGHSH and CDR2 as LQKENI. V trimming: 0 bases; J trimming: 0 bases; junction bases outside the gene matches: 14. This CDR3 region has 21 residues. This CDR3 reads CASSPPNRAGGISSSYNEQFF. CDR3 coding DNA: TGTGCCAGCTCACCACCAAATCGAGCGGGAGGGATAAGTAGCTCCTACAATGAGCAGTTCTTC.

This chain links TRBV5-4 with TRBJ1-1; the D is unclear. Trimming took off 3 bases at V and 0 bases at J, with 12 bases between the two ends. Looked up from germline, CDR1 is SGHNT and CDR2 is YYREEE (reference sequence). This CDR3 is built from 15 residues. CDR3 DNA sequence: TGTGCCAGCAGCTCGGATCCGACGATGAACACTGAAGCTTTCTTT. It translates to CASSSDPTMNTEAFF.

The J gene is TRBJ2-5, the V gene TRBV2; tentative D call: TRBD2 (6 bases). V was trimmed by 6 bases and J by 5 bases, leaving 19 bases between them. CDR3 length: 15 residues. Germline V gives CDR1 SNHLY, CDR2 FYNNEI. The CDR3 reads CASRGQGARGETQYF. CDR3 in DNA: TGTGCCAGCAGGGGCCAGGGAGCCCGGGGGGAGACCCAGTACTTC.

This chain uses TRBV11-3 with TRBJ2-1, with no clear D. Germline V CDR1 and CDR2: SGHNT, YENEEA. Trimming stripped 0 bases from V and 9 bases from J, with 6 bases between. This CDR3 is 12 amino acids long. The CDR3 is CASSLDMGEQFF. The DNA of the CDR3 is TGTGCCAGCAGCTTAGACATGGGTGAGCAGTTCTTC.

The chain has TRBV19 and TRBJ2-6; TRBD1 aligns across 10 bases. The junction had 11 bases not matched to a gene; V was cut back by 7 bases and J by 2 bases. This CDR3 is built from 18 residues. Germline V gene sequence: CDR1 LNHDA, CDR2 SQIVND (reference sequence). CDR3 protein: CASKRGDRGLAGANVLTF. CDR3 bases: TGTGCCAGTAAACGCGGGGACAGGGGATTAGCTGGGGCCAACGTCCTGACTTTC.

The rearrangement links TRBV4-1 to TRBJ1-1; no definite D call. The ends were cut back, 4 bases at V and 7 bases at J, with 16 bases in the middle. The CDR3 covers 14 residues. CDR1 is MGHRA and CDR2 is YSYEKL in the germline V gene. The CDR3 region is CASSREGLKDEAFF. CDR3 nucleotides: TGCGCCAGCAGCCGAGAAGGACTAAAAGATGAAGCTTTCTTT.

The CDR3 reads CASSPGGGEPGQETQYF. CDR3 sequence (DNA): TGCGCCAGCAGCCCGGGGGGTGGGGAGCCAGGGCAAGAGACCCAGTACTTC. The rearrangement joins TRBV4-1 to TRBJ2-5, with 7 positions matching TRBD2. The CDR3 sequence is 17 residues long. After removal of 4 bases from V and 2 bases from J, the junction contained 13 bases not matched to a gene. The V gene's germline CDR1 is MGHRA and CDR2 YSYEKL.

V usage is TRBV28 and J usage is TRBJ1-3; 7 nucleotides match TRBD1. V gave up 3 bases and J gave up 2 bases; unmatched junction bases: 7. The CDR3 runs 16 residues. Germline V gene sequence: CDR1 MDHEN, CDR2 SYDVKM. CDR3 loop: CASSFSGQSTGNTIYF. The CDR3 DNA reads TGTGCCAGCAGTTTCTCGGGACAGAGTACTGGAAACACCATATATTTT.

The chain uses TRBV4-1 and TRBJ1-3; the D gene is possibly TRBD1 (6 bases). CDR1 and CDR2 (germline): MGHRA, YSYEKL. With 6 bases removed from V and 0 bases from J, the gap between germline ends came to 12 bases. The CDR3 has 15 residues. CDR3 nucleotides: TGCGCCAGCAGTTGGGACACCCTCTCTGGAAACACCATATATTTT. Encoded protein: CASSWDTLSGNTIYF.

The rearrangement uses TRBV4-1 and TRBJ1-3; 7 nucleotides align to TRBD1. The germline CDR1 and CDR2 sequences are MGHRA and YSYEKL. V lost 3 bases to trimming and J lost 1 base; unmatched junction nucleotides: 6. This CDR3 is 16 amino acids long. The CDR3 region is CASSQGGQASGNTIYF. As DNA, the CDR3 is TGCGCCAGCAGCCAGGGCGGACAGGCGTCTGGAAACACCATATATTTT.

V and J are TRBV28 and TRBJ1-2; D is unclear. CDR1 is MDHEN, CDR2 SYDVKM, per germline. Trimming removed 2 bases from V and 2 bases from J, with 6 bases in between. The CDR3 is made up of 13 amino acids. CDR3 amino acids: CASSLNANYGYTF. CDR3 in DNA: TGTGCCAGCAGTTTAAACGCAAACTATGGCTACACCTTC.

In the case of this clone: Additional DNA sequences in this sample encode the identical CDR3. This chain links TRBV6-6 with TRBJ1-5; D remains ambiguous. The CDR3 is made up of 14 amino acids. Germline V gives CDR1 MNHNY, CDR2 SVGAGI (reference sequence). The V and J ends lost 0 bases and 6 bases respectively, with 9 bases between them. CDR3 in amino acids: CASSYSGGGQPQHF. The CDR3 DNA is TGTGCCAGCAGTTACTCGGGCGGCGGTCAGCCCCAGCATTTT.

V gene TRBV10-2 combines with J gene TRBJ2-2; 10 nucleotides align to TRBD2. The CDR3 is made up of 15 amino acids. Germline CDR1 and CDR2: WSHSY and SAAADI. With 8 bases clipped from V and 5 bases from J, the junction kept 8 bases outside the gene matches. The chain's CDR3 is CASRRLAGETGELFF. CDR3 sequence (DNA): TGCGCCAGCCGAAGGCTAGCGGGAGAAACCGGGGAGCTGTTTTTT.

Concerning this clone itself: At the DNA level, this CDR3 is encoded by other sequences in the same sample as well. The chain has TRBV5-1 and TRBJ2-5; D uncertain. CDR3 length: 11 amino acids. Trimming removed 2 bases at V and 4 bases at J, with 3 bases between. CDR1 and CDR2 from the germline V gene are SGHRS and YFSETQ. CDR3 in DNA: TGCGCCAGCAGCTTATCAGAGACCCAGTACTTC. It yields the protein CASSLSETQYF.

The chain links TRBV19 to TRBJ2-7; 8 bases align to TRBD1. The V and J ends lost 5 bases and 2 bases, in that order; junction bases with no gene match: 8. This CDR3 spans 15 amino acids. CDR1 and CDR2 from the germline V gene are LNHDA and SQIVND (reference sequence). CDR3 in amino acids: CASSASSGGTYEQYF. As DNA, the CDR3 is TGTGCCAGTAGTGCCTCTTCAGGGGGCACCTACGAGCAGTACTTC.

The chain combines TRBV4-1 with TRBJ2-3, with TRBD2 matching over 10 bases. The CDR3 spans 15 residues. CDR1 is MGHRA and CDR2 is YSYEKL in the germline V gene. Trimming took 6 bases from V and 6 from J; bases not matched to a gene: 9. CDR3 sequence: CASRGLAGVSDTQYF. DNA of the CDR3: TGCGCCAGCAGGGGTCTAGCGGGAGTGTCGGATACGCAGTATTTT.

This chain connects TRBV27 to TRBJ2-7, with D perhaps TRBD2 (6 bases). Germline CDR1 MNHEY, CDR2 SMNVEV (reference sequence). V dropped 6 bases and J dropped 5 bases, with 11 bases sitting between them. The CDR3 is 12 residues long. The CDR3 loop reads CASRTSIHEQYF. CDR3 DNA sequence: TGTGCCAGCAGGACTAGTATCCACGAGCAGTACTTC.

V and J are TRBV27 and TRBJ2-4, with 7 bases aligning to TRBD2. J was trimmed by 7 bases and V by 3 bases; bases with no gene match: 6. This CDR3 region has 14 residues. The germline gives CDR1 MNHEY, CDR2 SMNVEV (reference sequence). The CDR3 coding sequence is TGTGCCAGCAGTTTTAGTAGGGAGGGGAACATTCAGTACTTC. It yields the protein CASSFSREGNIQYF.

J is TRBJ2-6 and V is TRBV5-1, with no clear D. V was cut by 0 bases and J by 4 bases, with 5 bases left in between. This CDR3 comprises 14 residues. CDR1 is SGHRS and CDR2 is YFSETQ in the germline V gene. The chain's CDR3 is CASSLEVGANVLTF. CDR3 in DNA: TGCGCCAGCAGCTTGGAGGTCGGGGCCAACGTCCTGACTTTC. The whole variable domain, filled in from reference TRBV5-1 and TRBJ2-6, reads KAGVTQTPRYLIKTRGQQVTLSCSPISGHRSVSWYQQTPGQGLQFLFEYFSETQRNKGNFPGRFSGRQFSNSRSEMNVSTLELGDSALYLCASSLEVGANVLTFGAGSRLTVL.

The CDR3 is CASSDLAAEQFF. The CDR3, as DNA: TGCGCCAGCAGTGACCTCGCCGCGGAGCAGTTCTTC. The gene calls are TRBV10-1 and TRBJ2-1; the D is unclear. Germline assignment: CDR1 WNHNN and CDR2 SYGVQD (reference sequence). V was cut by 3 bases and J by 10 bases, with 10 bases left in between. CDR3 size: 12 residues.

The chain couples TRBV18 to TRBJ2-3; perhaps D is TRBD1 or TRBD2 (6 bases each). Between the trimmed V and J ends, which lost 3 bases and 0 bases, there was a span of 13 bases. Germline V gene sequence: CDR1 KGHSH, CDR2 LQKENI. The CDR3 runs to 16 residues. CDR3 DNA: TGTGCCAGCTCACCGAGGGGGGACCCTAGCACAGATACGCAGTATTTT. Its protein product is CASSPRGDPSTDTQYF.